This T cell receptor (beta chain) appears in the sequencing data of a study of blood T cell repertoires in COVID-19. This CDR3 has 16 amino acids. V lost 4 bases and J 0 bases, leaving 16 bases between the germline ends. Germline CDR1 reads SGDLS; CDR2 reads YYNGEE. The assay was immunoSEQ multiplex PCR, and TCRdb's table has in-frame clones only and misses some. The table includes approximately 250,000 clones, approximately 88% detected once. The sequencing input was PBMCs or T cells enriched from blood (not recorded which). The V gene is TRBV9, the J gene TRBJ1-1; D might be TRBD1 (5 bases). The receptor comes from a middle-aged woman with acute COVID-19. CDR3 nucleotides: TGTGCCAGCAGCCCCGACGGGGGTGCGATGAACACTGAAGCTTTCTTT. Its protein is CASSPDGGAMNTEAFF.